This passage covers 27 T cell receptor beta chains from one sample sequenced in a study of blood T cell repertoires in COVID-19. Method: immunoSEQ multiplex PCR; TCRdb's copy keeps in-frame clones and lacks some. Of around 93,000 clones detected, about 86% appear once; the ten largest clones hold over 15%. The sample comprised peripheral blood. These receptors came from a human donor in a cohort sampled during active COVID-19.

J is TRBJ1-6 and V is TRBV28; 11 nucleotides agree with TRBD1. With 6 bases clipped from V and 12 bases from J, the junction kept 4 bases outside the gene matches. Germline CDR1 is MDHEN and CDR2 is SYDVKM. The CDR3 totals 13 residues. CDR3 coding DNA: TGTGCCAGCAGAGGGACAGGGGGAGGACCCCTCCACTTT. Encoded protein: CASRGTGGGPLHF.

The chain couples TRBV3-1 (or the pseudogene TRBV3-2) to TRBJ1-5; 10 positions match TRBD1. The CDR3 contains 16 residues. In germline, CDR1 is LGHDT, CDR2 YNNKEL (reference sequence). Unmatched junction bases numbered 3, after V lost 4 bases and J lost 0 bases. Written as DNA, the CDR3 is TGTGCCAGCAGCCCCGGGACAGGGGATAGCAATCAGCCCCAGCATTTT. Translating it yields CASSPGTGDSNQPQHF.

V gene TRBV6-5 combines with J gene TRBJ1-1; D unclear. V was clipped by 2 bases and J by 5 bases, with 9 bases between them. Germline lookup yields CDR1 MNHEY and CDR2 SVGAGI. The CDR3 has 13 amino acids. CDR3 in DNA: TGTGCCAGCAGTTACCGCGGGTTGACTGAAGCTTTCTTT. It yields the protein CASSYRGLTEAFF.

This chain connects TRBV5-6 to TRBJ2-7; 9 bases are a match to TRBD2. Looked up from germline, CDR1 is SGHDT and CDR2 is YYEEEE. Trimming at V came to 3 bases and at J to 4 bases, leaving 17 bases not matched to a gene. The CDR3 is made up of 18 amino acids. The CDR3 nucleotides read TGTGCCAGCAGCTCCCTTCTTGATAGCGGGGGCGGTTTATACGAGCAGTACTTC. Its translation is CASSSLLDSGGGLYEQYF.

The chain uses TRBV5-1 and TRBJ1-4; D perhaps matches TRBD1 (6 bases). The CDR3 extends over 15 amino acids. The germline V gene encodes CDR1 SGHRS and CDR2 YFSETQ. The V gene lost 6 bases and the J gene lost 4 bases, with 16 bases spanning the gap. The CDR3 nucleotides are TGCGCCAGCACCCCCTCAGGGGTGAGTAATGAAAAACTGTTTTTT. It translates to CASTPSGVSNEKLFF.

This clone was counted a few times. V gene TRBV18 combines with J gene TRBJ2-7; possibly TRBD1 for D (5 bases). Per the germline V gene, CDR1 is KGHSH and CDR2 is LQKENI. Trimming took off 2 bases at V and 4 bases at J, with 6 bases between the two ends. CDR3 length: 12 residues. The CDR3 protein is CASSPAGYEQYF. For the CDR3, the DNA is TGTGCCAGCTCACCAGCAGGGTACGAGCAGTACTTC.

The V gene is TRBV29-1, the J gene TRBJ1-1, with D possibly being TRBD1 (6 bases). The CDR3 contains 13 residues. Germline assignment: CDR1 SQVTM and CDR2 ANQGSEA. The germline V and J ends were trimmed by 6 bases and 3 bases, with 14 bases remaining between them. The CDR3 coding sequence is TGCAGCGTCGTGGGACAAGGAGACACTGAAGCTTTCTTT. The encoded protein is CSVVGQGDTEAFF. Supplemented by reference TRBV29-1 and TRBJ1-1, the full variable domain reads SAVISQKPSRDICQRGTSLTIQCQVDSQVTMMFWYRQQPGQSLTLIATANQGSEATYESGFVIDKFPISRPNLTFSTLTVSNMSPEDSSIYLCSVVGQGDTEAFFGQGTRLTVV.

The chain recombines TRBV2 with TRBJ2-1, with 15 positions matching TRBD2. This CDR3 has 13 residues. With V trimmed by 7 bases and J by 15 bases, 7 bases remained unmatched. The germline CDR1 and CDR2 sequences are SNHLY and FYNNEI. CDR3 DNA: TGTGCCAGCACCGGACTAGCGGGGGGGCCACCGTTCTTC. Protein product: CASTGLAGGPPFF.

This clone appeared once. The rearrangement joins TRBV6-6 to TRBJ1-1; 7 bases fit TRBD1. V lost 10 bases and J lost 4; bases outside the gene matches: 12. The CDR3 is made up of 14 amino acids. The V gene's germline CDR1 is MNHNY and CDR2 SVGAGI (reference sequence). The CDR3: CATLTGSGVTEAFF. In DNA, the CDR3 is TGTGCCACCTTGACAGGGAGTGGAGTCACTGAAGCTTTCTTT.

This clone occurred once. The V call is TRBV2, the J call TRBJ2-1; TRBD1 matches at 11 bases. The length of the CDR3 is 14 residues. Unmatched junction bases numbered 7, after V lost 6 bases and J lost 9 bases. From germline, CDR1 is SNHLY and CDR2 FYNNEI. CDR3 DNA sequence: TGTGCCAGCAGACTGGGGACAGGGGGTTTTGAGCAGTTCTTC. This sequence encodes CASRLGTGGFEQFF.

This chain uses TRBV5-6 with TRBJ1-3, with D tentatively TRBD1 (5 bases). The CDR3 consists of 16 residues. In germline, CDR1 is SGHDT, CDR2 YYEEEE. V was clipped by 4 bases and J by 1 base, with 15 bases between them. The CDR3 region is CASSVTPGLSGNTIYF. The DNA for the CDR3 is TGTGCCAGCAGCGTTACCCCAGGGTTGTCTGGAAACACCATATATTTT.

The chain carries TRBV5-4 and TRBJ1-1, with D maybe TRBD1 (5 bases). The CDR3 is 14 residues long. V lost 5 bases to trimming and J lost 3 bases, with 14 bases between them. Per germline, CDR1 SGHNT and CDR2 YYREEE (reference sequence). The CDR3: CASRARGGDTEAFF. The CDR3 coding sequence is TGTGCCAGCAGGGCCCGGGGGGGGGACACTGAAGCTTTCTTT.

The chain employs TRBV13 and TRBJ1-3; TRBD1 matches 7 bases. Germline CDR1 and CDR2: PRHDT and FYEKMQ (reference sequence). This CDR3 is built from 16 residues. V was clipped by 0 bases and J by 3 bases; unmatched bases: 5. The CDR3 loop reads CASSLGTQGRGNTIYF. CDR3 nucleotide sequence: TGTGCCAGCAGCTTAGGTACACAGGGGCGTGGAAACACCATATATTTT.

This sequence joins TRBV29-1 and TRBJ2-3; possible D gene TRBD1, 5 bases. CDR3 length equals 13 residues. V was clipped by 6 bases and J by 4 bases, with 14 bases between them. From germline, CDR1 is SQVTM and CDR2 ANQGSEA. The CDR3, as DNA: TGCAGCGTCGAATCGCAGGGTTCAGATACGCAGTATTTT. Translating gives CSVESQGSDTQYF.

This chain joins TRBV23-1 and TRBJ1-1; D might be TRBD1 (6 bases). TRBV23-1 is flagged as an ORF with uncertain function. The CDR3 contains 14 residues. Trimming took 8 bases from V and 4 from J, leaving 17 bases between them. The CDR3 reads CASPGGGKGTEAFF. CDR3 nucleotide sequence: TGCGCCAGCCCCGGGGGGGGCAAGGGCACTGAAGCTTTCTTT.

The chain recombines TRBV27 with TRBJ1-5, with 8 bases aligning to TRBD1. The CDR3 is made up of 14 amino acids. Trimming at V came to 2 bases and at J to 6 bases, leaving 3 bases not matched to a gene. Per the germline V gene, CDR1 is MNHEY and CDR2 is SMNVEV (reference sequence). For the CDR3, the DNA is TGTGCCAGCAGTTTACGACAGGGGACTCAGCCCCAGCATTTT. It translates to CASSLRQGTQPQHF.

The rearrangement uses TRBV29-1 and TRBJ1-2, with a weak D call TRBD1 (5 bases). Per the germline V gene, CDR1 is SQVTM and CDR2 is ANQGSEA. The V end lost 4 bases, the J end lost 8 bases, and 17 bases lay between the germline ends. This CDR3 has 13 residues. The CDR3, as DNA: TGCAGCGTTGCCCGAGACGGGGACTTGGGCTACACCTTC. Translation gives CSVARDGDLGYTF.

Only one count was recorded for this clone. CDR3 protein: CASSLGQGPPYEQYF. The CDR3 coding sequence is TGTGCCAGTAGTCTCGGACAGGGGCCACCCTACGAGCAGTACTTC. The gene calls are TRBV19 and TRBJ2-7, with TRBD1 identical over 9 bases. The junction had 7 bases not matched to a gene; V was cut back by 5 bases and J by 2 bases. The CDR3 extends over 15 amino acids. Germline CDR1 and CDR2: LNHDA and SQIVND (reference sequence).

For the CDR3, the DNA is TGTGCCAGCAGCACGGGACTAGCGGGGCCTTACAATGAGCAGTTCTTC. Its protein is CASSTGLAGPYNEQFF. This chain links TRBV7-9 with TRBJ2-1, with TRBD2 identical over 13 bases. This CDR3 is 16 amino acids long. Germline V gene sequence: CDR1 SEHNR, CDR2 FQNEAQ (reference sequence). Trimming took 5 bases from V and 4 from J; bases not matched to a gene: 5.

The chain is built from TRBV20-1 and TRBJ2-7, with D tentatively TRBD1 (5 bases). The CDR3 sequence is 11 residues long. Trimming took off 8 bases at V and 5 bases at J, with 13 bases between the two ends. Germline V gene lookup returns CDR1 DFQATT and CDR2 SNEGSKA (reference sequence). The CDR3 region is CSQGRVDEQYF. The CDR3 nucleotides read TGCAGTCAGGGTCGCGTCGACGAGCAGTACTTC.

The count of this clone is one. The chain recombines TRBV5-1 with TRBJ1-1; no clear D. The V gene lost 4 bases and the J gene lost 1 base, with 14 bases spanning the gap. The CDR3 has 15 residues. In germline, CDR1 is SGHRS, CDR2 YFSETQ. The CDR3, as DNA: TGCGCCAGCAGCCTTTTGTCTACCAAGAACACTGAAGCTTTCTTT. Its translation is CASSLLSTKNTEAFF.

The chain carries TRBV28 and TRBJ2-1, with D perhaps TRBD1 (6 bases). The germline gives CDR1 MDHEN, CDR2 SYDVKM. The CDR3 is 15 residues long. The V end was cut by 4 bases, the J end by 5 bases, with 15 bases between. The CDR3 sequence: CASSYWTAGDNEQFF. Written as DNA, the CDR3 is TGTGCCAGCAGTTACTGGACAGCCGGCGACAATGAGCAGTTCTTC.

The CDR3 is CASSVGPVQETQYF. CDR3 bases: TGTGCCAGCAGCGTAGGGCCAGTCCAAGAGACCCAGTACTTC. The rearrangement joins TRBV9 to TRBJ2-5, with D uncertain. Deletions cut 0 bases from V and 1 base from J, with 7 bases between. Germline loops: CDR1 SGDLS, CDR2 YYNGEE. This CDR3 has 14 residues.

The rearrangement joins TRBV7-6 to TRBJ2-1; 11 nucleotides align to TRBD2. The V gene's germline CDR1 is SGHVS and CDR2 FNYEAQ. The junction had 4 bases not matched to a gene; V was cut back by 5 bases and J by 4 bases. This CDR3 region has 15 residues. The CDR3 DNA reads TGTGCCAGCAGCCTGACTAGCGGGGCTTACAATGAGCAGTTCTTC. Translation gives CASSLTSGAYNEQFF.

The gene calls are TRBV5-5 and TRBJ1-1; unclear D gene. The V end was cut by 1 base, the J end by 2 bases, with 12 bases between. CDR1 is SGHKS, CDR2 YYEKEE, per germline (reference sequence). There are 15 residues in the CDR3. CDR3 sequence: CASSLLVRTNTEAFF. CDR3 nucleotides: TGTGCCAGCAGCTTGCTCGTCCGCACTAACACTGAAGCTTTCTTT.

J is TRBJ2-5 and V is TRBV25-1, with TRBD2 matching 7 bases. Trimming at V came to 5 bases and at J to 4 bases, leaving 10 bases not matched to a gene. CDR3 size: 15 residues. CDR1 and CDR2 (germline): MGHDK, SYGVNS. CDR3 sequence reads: CASSQPGLAGETQYF. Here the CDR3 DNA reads TGTGCCAGCAGTCAACCGGGGTTAGCGGGAGAGACCCAGTACTTC.

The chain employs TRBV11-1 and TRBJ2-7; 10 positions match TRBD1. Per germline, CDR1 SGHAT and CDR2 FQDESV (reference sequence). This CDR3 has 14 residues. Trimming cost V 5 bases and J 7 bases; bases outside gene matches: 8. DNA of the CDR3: TGTGCCAGCAGCCCCGACAGGGGGCGCGGTGAGCAGTACTTC. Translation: CASSPDRGRGEQYF.